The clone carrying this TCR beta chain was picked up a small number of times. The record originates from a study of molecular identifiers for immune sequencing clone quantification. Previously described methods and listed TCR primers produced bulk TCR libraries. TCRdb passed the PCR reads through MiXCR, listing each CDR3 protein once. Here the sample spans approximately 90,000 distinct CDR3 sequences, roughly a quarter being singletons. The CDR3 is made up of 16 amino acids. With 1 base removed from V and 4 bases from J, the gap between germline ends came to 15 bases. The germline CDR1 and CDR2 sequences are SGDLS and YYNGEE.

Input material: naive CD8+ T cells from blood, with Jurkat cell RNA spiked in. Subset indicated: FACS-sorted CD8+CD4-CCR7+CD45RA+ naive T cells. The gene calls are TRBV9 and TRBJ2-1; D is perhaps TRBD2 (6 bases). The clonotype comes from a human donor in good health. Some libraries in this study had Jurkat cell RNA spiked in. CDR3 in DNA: TGTGCCAGCAGCGTAACTAGCCAGCTGGTTTACAATGAGCAGTTCTTC. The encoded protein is CASSVTSQLVYNEQFF.